The 9 T cell receptor beta chains listed next were all sequenced from one sample in a study of blood T cells in healthy people across ages. Through a sample-barcoded 5' primer and a J-beta primer mix, a second PCR was run for about 6 to 12 cycles. TCRdb reprocessed the 5' RACE reads via MiXCR and lists one record per CDR3 protein. Seen here are about 640,000 distinct CDR3 sequences, around three fifths observed once, and the top ten hold more than 35%. The sample comprised blood. These receptor sequences come from a man in his 60s in good health.

About this clonotype itself: This may be a read error: a much more frequent sequence differs by one nucleotide. V is TRBV5-1 and J is TRBJ2-5; D ambiguous. This CDR3 has 15 amino acids. V lost 0 bases and J 9 bases, leaving 18 bases between the germline ends. CDR1 is SGHRS, CDR2 YFSETQ, per germline. The CDR3 region is CASSLEPDGSSPQYF. The DNA for the CDR3 is TGCGCCAGCAGCTTGGAACCGGACGGATCATCTCCCCAGTACTTC.

This clonotype was counted only a few times. The gene calls are TRBV4-2 and TRBJ2-7, with 12 bases aligning to TRBD2. This CDR3 spans 18 amino acids. V gave up 3 bases and J gave up 3 bases; unmatched junction bases: 12. Germline V CDR1 and CDR2: LGHNA, YNFKEQ. The CDR3 nucleotides are TGTGCCAGCAGCCAGGTAACTGCTAGCGGGGGGGGAGGCTACGAGCAGTACTTC. Translation: CASSQVTASGGGGYEQYF.

Only a few counts were recorded for this clonotype. V gene TRBV7-2 combines with J gene TRBJ2-2; TRBD1 agrees at 7 bases. Trimming at V came to 5 bases and at J to 3 bases, leaving 6 bases not matched to a gene. The CDR3 sequence is 15 residues long. Germline assignment: CDR1 SGHTA and CDR2 FQGNSA. The chain's CDR3 is CASSTTGAYTGELFF. The CDR3 nucleotides read TGTGCCAGCAGCACTACAGGGGCGTACACCGGGGAGCTGTTTTTT.

The chain links TRBV4-2 to TRBJ1-2, with D unresolved. V lost 0 bases to trimming and J lost 2 bases, with 13 bases between them. The germline CDR1 and CDR2 sequences are LGHNA and YNFKEQ. CDR3 length: 16 amino acids. The CDR3: CASSQDISAGNYGYTF. Written as DNA, the CDR3 is TGTGCCAGCAGCCAAGATATCTCCGCGGGGAACTATGGCTACACCTTC.

The J gene is TRBJ1-4, the V gene TRBV18; D remains unclear. V lost 5 bases, J lost 4 bases, and 8 bases lay in between. This CDR3 region has 13 residues. Germline V CDR1 and CDR2: KGHSH, LQKENI. The CDR3: CASSGSDNEKLFF. CDR3 in DNA: TGTGCCAGCTCAGGAAGTGATAATGAAAAACTGTTTTTT. The full variable domain, its missing parts supplied by reference TRBV18 and TRBJ1-4, is NAGVMQNPRHLVRRRGQEARLRCSPMKGHSHVYWYRQLPEEGLKFMVYLQKENIIDESGMPKERFSAEFPKEGPSILRIQQVVRGDSAAYFCASSGSDNEKLFFGSGTQLSVL.

The chain couples TRBV11-2 to TRBJ1-2, with 8 bases lining up with TRBD1. V was clipped by 1 base and J by 0 bases; unmatched bases: 4. The CDR3 totals 16 residues. Per the germline V gene, CDR1 is SGHAT and CDR2 is FQNNGV. The CDR3 protein is CASSLGDRGTNYGYTF. DNA of the CDR3: TGTGCCAGCAGCTTAGGAGACAGGGGAACTAACTATGGCTACACCTTC.

The chain couples TRBV7-2 to TRBJ2-5; tentatively, D is TRBD2 (5 bases). The V gene lost 1 base and the J gene lost 1 base, with 13 bases spanning the gap. Germline-derived CDR1 and CDR2 are SGHTA and FQGNSA. This CDR3 is 16 amino acids long. CDR3: CASSLGSRVIQETQYF. CDR3 in DNA: TGTGCCAGCAGCTTAGGGTCGCGGGTTATCCAAGAGACCCAGTACTTC.

The chain has TRBV7-2 and TRBJ2-5; D possibly corresponds to TRBD1 (5 bases). The CDR3 loop spans 14 amino acids. Trimming left V 5 bases short and J 3 bases short, with 13 bases between. Germline V gene lookup returns CDR1 SGHTA and CDR2 FQGNSA. Here the CDR3 reads CASSKIDRKETQYF. The CDR3 DNA is TGTGCCAGCAGCAAAATTGACAGAAAAGAGACCCAGTACTTC.

V usage is TRBV29-1 and J usage is TRBJ2-3; D may be TRBD2 (5 bases). Germline CDR1 and CDR2: SQVTM and ANQGSEA. The CDR3 extends over 14 amino acids. With 7 bases removed from V and 0 bases from J, the gap between germline ends came to 14 bases. DNA for the CDR3: TGCAGCGCCGCTGGGAGCACCAGCACAGATACGCAGTATTTT. The encoded protein is CSAAGSTSTDTQYF.